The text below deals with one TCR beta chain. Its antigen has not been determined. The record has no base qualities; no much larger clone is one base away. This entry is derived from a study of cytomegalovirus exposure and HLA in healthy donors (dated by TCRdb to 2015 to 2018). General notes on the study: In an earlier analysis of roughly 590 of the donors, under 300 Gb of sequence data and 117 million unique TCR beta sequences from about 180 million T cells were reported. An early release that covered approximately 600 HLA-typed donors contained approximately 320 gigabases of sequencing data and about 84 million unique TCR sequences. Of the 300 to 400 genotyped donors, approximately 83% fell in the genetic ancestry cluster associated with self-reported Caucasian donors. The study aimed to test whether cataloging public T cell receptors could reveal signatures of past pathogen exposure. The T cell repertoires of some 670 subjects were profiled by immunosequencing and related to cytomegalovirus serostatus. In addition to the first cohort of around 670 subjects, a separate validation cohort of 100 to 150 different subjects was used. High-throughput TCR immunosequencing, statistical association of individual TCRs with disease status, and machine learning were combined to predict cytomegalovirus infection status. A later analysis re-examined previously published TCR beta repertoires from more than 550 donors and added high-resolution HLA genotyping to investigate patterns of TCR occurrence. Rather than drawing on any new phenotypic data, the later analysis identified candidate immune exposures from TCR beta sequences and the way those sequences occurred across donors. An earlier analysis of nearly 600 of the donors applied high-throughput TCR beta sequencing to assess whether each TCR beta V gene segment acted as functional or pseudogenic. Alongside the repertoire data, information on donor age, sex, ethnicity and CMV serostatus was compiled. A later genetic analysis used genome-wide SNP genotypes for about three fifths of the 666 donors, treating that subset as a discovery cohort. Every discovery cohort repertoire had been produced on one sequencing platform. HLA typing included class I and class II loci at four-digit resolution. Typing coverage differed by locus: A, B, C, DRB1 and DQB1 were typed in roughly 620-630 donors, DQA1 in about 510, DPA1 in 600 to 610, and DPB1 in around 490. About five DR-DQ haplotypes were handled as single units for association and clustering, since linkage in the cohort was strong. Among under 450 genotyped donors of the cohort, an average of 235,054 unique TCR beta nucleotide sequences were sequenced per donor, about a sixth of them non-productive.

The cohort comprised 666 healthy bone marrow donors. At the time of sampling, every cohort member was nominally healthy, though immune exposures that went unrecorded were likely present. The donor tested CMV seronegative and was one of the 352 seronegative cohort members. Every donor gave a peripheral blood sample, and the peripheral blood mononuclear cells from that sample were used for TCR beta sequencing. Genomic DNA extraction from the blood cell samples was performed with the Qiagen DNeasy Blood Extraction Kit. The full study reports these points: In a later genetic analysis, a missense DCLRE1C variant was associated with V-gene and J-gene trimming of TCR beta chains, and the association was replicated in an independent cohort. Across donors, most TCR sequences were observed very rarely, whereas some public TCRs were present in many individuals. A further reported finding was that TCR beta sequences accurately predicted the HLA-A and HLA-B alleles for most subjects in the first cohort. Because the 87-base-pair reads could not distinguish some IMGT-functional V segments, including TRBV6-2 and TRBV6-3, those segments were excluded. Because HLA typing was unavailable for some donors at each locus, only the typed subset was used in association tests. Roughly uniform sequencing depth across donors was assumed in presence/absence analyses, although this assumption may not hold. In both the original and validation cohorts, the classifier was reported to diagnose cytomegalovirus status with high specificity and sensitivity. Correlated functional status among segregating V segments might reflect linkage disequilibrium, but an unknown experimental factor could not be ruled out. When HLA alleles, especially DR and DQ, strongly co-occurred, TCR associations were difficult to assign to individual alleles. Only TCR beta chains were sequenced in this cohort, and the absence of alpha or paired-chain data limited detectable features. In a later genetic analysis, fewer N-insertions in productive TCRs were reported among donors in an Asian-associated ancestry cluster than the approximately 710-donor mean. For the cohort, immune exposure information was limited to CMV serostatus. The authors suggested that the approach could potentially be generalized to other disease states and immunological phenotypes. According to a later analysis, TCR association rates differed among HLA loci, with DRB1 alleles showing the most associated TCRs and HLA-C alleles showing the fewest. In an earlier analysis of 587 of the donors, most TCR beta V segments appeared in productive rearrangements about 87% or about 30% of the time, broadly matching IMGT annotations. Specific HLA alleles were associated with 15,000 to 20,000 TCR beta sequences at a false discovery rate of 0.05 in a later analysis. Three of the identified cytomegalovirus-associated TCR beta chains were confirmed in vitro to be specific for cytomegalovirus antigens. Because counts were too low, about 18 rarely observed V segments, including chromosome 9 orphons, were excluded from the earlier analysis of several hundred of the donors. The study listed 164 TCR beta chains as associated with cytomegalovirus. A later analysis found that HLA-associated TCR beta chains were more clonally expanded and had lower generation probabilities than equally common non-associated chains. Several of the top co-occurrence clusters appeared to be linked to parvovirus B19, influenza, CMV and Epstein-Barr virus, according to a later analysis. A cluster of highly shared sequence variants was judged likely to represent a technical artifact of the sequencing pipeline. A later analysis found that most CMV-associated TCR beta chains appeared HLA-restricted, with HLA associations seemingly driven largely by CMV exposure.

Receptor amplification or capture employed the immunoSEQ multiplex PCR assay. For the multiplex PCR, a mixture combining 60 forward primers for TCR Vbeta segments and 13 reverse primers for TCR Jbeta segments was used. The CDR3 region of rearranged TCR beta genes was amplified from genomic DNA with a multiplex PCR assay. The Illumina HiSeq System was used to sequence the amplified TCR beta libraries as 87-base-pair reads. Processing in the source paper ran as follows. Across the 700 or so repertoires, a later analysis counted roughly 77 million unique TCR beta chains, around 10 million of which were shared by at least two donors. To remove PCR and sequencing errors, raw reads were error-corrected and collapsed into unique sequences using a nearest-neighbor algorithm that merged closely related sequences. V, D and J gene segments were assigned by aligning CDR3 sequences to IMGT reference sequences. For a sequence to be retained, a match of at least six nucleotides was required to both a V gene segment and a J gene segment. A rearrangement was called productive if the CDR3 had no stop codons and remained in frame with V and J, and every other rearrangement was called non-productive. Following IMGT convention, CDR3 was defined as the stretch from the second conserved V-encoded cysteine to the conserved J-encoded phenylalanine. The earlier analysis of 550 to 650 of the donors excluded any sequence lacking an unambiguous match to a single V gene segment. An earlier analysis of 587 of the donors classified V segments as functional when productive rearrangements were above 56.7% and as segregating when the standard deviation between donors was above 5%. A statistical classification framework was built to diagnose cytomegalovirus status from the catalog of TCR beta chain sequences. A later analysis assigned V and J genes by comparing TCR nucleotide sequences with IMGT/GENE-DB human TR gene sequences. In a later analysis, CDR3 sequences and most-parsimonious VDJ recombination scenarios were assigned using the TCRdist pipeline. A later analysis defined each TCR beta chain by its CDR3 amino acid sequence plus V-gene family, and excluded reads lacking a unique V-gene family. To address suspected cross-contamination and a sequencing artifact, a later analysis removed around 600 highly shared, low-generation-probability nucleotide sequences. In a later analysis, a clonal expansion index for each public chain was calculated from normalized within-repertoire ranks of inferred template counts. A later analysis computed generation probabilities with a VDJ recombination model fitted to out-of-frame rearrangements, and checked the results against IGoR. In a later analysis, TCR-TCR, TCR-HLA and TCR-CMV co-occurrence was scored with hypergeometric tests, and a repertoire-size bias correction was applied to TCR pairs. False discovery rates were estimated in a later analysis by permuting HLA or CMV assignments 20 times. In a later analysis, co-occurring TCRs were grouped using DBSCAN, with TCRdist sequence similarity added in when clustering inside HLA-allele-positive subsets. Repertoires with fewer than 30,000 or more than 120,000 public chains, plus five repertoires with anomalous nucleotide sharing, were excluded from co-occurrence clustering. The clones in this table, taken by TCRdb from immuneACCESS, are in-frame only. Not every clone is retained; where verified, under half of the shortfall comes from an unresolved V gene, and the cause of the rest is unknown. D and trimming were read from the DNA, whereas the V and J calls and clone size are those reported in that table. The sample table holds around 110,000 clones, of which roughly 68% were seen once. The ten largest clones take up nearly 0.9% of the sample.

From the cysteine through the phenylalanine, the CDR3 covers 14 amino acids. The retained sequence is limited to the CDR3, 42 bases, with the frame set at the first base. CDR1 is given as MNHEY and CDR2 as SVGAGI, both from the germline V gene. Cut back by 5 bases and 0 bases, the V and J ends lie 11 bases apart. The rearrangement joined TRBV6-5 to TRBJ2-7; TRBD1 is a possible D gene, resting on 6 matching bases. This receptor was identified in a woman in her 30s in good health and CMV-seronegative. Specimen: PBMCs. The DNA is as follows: TGTGCCAGCAGTAGACAGGCGAGCTCCTACGAGCAGTACTTC. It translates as CASSRQASSYEQYF.